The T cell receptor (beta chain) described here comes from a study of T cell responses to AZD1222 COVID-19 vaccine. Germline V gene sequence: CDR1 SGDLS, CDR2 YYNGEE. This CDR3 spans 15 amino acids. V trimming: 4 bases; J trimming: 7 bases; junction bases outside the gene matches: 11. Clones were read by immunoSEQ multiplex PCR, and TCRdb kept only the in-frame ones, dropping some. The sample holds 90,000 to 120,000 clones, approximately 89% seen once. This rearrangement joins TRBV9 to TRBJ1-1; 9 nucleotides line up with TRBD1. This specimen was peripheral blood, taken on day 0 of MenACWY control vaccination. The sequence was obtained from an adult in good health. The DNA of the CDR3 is TGTGCCAGCAGCCGTCGAGGACAGGGGTGGGATGAAGCTTTCTTT. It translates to CASSRRGQGWDEAFF.